Listed below are T cell receptor beta chains from one sample, sequenced in a study of OX40 agonist ivuxolimab in advanced cancers. Only in-frame clones appear in the TCRdb table, and some are missing; sequencing was by immunoSEQ multiplex PCR. This table holds tens of thousands of clones, around 90% found once. The sequencing here drew on CD4+ or CD8+ T cells sorted from blood, taken in a trial of the OX40 agonist ivuxolimab. Every receptor here comes from an adult with an advanced solid tumor such as melanoma, head and neck, liver or kidney cancer. The CDR3 runs from the conserved cysteine through the conserved F or W. A D gene is named only where the DNA matches it firmly. Only some rows state a clone size, as once, few, many or a class for expanded clones.

D	J	size	V	CDR3	DNA
TRBD1	TRBJ1-1	NA	TRBV5-6	CASSLAGGTAEMNTEAFF	TGTGCCAGCAGCTTGGCCGGAGGGACAGCCGAGATGAACACTGAAGCTTTCTTT
TRBD2	TRBJ2-1	few	TRBV7-9	CASSWGLAGTKSYNEQFF	TGTGCCAGCAGCTGGGGACTAGCGGGGACGAAAAGCTACAATGAGCAGTTCTTC
NA	TRBJ2-1	NA	TRBV6-5	CASSDRLYNEQFF	TGTGCCAGCAGTGATCGGCTCTACAATGAGCAGTTCTTC
NA	TRBJ1-4	NA	TRBV15	CATSRVIGTPEKLFF	TGTGCCACCAGCAGAGTAATCGGGACGCCCGAAAAACTGTTTTTT
TRBD2	TRBJ2-6	NA	TRBV27	CATTSGSSGANVLTF	TGTGCCACGACTAGCGGGAGTTCTGGGGCCAACGTCCTGACTTTC
NA	TRBJ2-7	NA	TRBV7-9	CASSPGYEQYF	TGTGCCAGCAGCCCCGGCTACGAGCAGTACTTC
NA	TRBJ2-5	NA	TRBV11-2	CASSLVVGMAALQETQYF	TGTGCCAGCAGCTTAGTGGTGGGAATGGCAGCTCTCCAAGAGACCCAGTACTTC
NA	TRBJ2-1	NA	TRBV4-1	CASSQAVGPEQFF	TGCGCCAGCAGCCAAGCAGTCGGTCCTGAGCAGTTCTTC
NA	TRBJ2-2	once	TRBV5-6	CASSFDLLGTGELFF	TGTGCCAGCAGCTTCGATCTCCTAGGGACCGGGGAGCTGTTTTTT
TRBD1	TRBJ2-3	NA	TRBV27	CASSPRTGVTGLGLRLDHTDTQYF	TGTGCCAGCAGTCCCAGGACAGGGGTCACGGGACTGGGACTTCGACTGGACCACACAGATACGCAGTATTTT
TRBD1	TRBJ2-5	NA	TRBV7-9	CASSLRTGLQETQYF	TGTGCCAGCAGCTTAAGGACAGGGCTTCAAGAGACCCAGTACTTC
NA	TRBJ2-7	NA	TRBV10-3	CAISVNGDSYEQYF	TGTGCCATCAGTGTTAACGGGGACTCCTACGAGCAGTACTTC
TRBD1	TRBJ2-1	NA	TRBV4-1	CASSQDGRGRTRSYNEQFF	TGCGCCAGCAGCCAAGACGGCAGGGGGCGTACCCGGTCCTACAATGAGCAGTTCTTC
TRBD2	TRBJ2-1	NA	TRBV25-1	CASSAVAGGPDNEQFF	TGTGCCAGCAGTGCCGTAGCGGGAGGGCCCGACAATGAGCAGTTCTTC
NA	TRBJ2-7	NA	TRBV5-5	CASSLGPLEGLLSYEQYF	TGTGCCAGCAGCTTGGGACCACTGGAAGGACTACTCTCCTACGAGCAGTACTTC
NA	TRBJ1-1	NA	TRBV4-1	CASSQDNSGLGTEAFF	TGCGCCAGCAGCCAAGATAATTCTGGGTTGGGAACTGAAGCTTTCTTT
NA	TRBJ1-5	once	TRBV15	CATQGPNQPQHF	TGTGCCACCCAGGGACCAAATCAGCCCCAGCATTTT